This T cell receptor (beta chain) was profiled in a study of HIV-infected patients and healthy controls. This clonotype was picked up many times. No cell fractionation was done, so the repertoire covers all unsorted peripheral blood T cells. cDNA was made from approximately 500 ng RNA using alpha and beta constant primers. Each of the alpha and beta chains got its own library through chain-specific third strand synthesis with indices. TCRdb processed the 5' RACE reads anew with MiXCR; each CDR3 protein has one entry. This table has around 7,000 distinct CDR3 sequences, around 8% appearing once. With 5 bases clipped from V and 4 bases from J, the junction kept 8 bases outside the gene matches. Germline V gives CDR1 SGHTA, CDR2 FQGNSA. The CDR3 covers 15 residues.

This chain links TRBV7-2 with TRBJ1-5; TRBD1 matches at 7 bases. The sequenced sample was blood, obtained before antiretroviral therapy. The sequence was collected from an adult with HIV infection. In DNA form, the CDR3 reads TGTGCCAGCAGCGCATGGACAGGCGAGAATCAGCCCCAGCATTTT. It codes for CASSAWTGENQPQHF. The variable domain in full, completed from reference TRBV7-2 and TRBJ1-5, reads GAGVSQSPSNKVTEKGKDVELRCDPISGHTALYWYRQSLGQGLEFLIYFQGNSAPDKSGLPSDRFSAERTGGSVSTLTIQRTQQEDSAVYLCASSAWTGENQPQHFGDGTRLSIL.